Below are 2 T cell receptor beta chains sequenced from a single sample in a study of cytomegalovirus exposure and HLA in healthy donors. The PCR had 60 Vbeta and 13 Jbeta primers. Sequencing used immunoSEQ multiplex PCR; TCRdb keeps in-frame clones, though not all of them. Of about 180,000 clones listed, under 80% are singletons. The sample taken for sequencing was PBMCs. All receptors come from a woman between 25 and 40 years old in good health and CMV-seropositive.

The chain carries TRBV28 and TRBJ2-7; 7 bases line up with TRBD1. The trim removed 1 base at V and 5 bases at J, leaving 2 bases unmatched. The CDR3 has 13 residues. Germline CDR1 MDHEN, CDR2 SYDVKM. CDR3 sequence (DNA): TGTGCCAGCAGTTTATTTGACAGGGACGAGCAGTACTTC. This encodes CASSLFDRDEQYF.

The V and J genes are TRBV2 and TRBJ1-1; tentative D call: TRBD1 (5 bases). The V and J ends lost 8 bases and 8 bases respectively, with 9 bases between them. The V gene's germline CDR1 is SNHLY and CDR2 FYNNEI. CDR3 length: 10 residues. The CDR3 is CASAAGEAFF. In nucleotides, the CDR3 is TGTGCCAGCGCAGCAGGGGAAGCTTTCTTT.